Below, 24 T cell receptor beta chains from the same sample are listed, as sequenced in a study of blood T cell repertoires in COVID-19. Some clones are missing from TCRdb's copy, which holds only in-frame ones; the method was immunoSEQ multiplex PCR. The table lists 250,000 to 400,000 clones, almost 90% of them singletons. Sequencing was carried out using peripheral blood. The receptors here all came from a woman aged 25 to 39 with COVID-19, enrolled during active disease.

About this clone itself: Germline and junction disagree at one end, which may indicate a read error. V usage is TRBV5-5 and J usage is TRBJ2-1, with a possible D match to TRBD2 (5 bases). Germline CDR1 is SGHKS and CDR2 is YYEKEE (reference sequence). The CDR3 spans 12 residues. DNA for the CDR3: TGTGCCAGCAGCCCCACCTCCATCGAGGGAATCTTC. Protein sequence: CASSPTSIEGIF.

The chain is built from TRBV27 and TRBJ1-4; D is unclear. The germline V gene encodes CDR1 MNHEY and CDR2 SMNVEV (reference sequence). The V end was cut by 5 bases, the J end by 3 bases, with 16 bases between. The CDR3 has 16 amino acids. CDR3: CASSPPRVGANEKLFF. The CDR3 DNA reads TGTGCCAGCAGTCCGCCACGTGTGGGAGCTAATGAAAAACTGTTTTTT.

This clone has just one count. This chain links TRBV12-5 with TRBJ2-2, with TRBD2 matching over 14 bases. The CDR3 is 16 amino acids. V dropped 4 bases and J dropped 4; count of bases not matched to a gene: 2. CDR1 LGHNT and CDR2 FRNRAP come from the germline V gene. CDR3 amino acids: CASGSGTSGSTGELFF. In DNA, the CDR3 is TGTGCTAGTGGTTCGGGGACTAGCGGGAGCACCGGGGAGCTGTTTTTT.

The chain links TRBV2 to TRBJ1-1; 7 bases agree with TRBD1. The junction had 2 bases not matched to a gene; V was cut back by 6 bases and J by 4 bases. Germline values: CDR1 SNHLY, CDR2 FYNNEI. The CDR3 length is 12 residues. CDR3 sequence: CASRQGSTEAFF. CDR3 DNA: TGTGCCAGCAGACAGGGGAGCACTGAAGCTTTCTTT.

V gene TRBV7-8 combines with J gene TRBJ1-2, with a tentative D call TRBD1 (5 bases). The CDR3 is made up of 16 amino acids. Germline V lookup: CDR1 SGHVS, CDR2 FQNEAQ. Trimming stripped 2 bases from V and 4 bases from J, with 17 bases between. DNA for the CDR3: TGTGCCAGCAGCTTAAGGGAGGGGCTCAAGGGCTATGGCTACACCTTC. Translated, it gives CASSLREGLKGYGYTF.

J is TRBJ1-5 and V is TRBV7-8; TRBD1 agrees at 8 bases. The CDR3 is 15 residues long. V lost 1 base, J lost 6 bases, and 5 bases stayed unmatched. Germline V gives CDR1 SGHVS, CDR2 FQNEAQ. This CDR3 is CASSLVQGAGQPQHF. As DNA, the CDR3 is TGTGCCAGCAGCTTAGTCCAGGGGGCAGGTCAGCCCCAGCATTTT. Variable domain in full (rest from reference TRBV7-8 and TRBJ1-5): GAGVSQSPRYKVAKRGQDVALRCDPISGHVSLFWYQQALGQGPEFLTYFQNEAQLDKSGLPSDRFFAERPEGSVSTLKIQRTQQEDSAVYLCASSLVQGAGQPQHFGDGTRLSIL.

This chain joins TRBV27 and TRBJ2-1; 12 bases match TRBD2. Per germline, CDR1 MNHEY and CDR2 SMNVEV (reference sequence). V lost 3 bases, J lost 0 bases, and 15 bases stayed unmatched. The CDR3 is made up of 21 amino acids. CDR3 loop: CASSFLGTSGRRGFSYNEQFF. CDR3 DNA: TGTGCCAGCAGTTTTCTCGGGACTAGCGGGCGACGTGGGTTCTCCTACAATGAGCAGTTCTTC.

The CDR3 DNA reads as TGTGCCAGCAGTTATAACTTTGAACAAAACATTCAGTACTTC. Translation: CASSYNFEQNIQYF. V gene TRBV6-5 combines with J gene TRBJ2-4; D is uncertain. The germline V and J ends were trimmed by 3 bases and 5 bases, with 11 bases remaining between them. The CDR3 is 14 residues long. The germline CDR1 and CDR2 sequences are MNHEY and SVGAGI.

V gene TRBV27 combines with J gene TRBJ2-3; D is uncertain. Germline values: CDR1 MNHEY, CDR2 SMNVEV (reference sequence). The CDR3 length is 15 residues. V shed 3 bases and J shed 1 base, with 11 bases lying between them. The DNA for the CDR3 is TGTGCCAGCAGTTTTCCCCAAGGAGGCACAGATACGCAGTATTTT. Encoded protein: CASSFPQGGTDTQYF.

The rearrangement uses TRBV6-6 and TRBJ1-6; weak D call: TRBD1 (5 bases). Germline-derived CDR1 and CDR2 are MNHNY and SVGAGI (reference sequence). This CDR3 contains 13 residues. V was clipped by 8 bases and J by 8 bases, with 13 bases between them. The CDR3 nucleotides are TGTGCCAGCCGCTGGGGGGACGATTCACCCCTCCACTTT. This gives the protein CASRWGDDSPLHF.

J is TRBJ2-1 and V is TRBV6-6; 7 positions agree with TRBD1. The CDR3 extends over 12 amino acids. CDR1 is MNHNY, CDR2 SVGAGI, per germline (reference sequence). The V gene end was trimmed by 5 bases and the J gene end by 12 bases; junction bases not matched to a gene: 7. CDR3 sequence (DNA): TGTGCCAGCAGTCCCGGACAGGCGGGGCAGTTCTTC. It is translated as CASSPGQAGQFF.

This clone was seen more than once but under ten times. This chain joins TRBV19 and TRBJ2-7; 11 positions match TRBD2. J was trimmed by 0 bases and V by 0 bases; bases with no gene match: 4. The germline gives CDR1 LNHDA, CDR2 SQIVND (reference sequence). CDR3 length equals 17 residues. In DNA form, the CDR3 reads TGTGCCAGTAGTATAGATGGGACTAGCGGCAACTCCTACGAGCAGTACTTC. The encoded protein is CASSIDGTSGNSYEQYF.

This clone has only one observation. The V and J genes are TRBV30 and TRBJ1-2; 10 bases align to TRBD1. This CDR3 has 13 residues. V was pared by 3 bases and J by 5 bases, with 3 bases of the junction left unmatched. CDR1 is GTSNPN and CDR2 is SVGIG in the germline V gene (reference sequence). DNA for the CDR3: TGTGCCTGGAGCCCGGGACAGGGGTATGGCTACACCTTC. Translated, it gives CAWSPGQGYGYTF.

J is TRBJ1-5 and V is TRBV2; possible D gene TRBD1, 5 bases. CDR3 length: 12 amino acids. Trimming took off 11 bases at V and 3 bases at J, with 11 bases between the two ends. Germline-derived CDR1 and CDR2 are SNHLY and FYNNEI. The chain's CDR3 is CALGGDNQPQHF. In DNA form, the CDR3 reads TGTGCCCTCGGGGGTGACAATCAGCCCCAGCATTTT.

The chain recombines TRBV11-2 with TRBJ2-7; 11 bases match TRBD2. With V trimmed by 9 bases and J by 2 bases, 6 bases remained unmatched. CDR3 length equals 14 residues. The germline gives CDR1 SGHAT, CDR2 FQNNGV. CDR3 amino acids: CASTLAGAPYEQYF. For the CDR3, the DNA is TGTGCCAGTACACTAGCGGGAGCGCCCTACGAGCAGTACTTC.

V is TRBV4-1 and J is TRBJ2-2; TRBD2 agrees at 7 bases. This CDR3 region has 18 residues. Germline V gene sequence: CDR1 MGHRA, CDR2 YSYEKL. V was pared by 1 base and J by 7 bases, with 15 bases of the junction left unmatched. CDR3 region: CASSQVLQRGVNGGELFF. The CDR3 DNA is TGCGCCAGCAGCCAAGTACTCCAGCGGGGTGTCAACGGCGGGGAGCTGTTTTTT.

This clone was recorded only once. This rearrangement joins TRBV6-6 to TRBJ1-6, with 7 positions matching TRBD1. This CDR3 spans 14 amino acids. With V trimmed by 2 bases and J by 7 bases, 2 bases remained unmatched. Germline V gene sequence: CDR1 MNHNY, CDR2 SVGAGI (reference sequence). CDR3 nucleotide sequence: TGTGCCAGCAGTTACGGGACAGAAAATTCACCCCTCCACTTT. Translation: CASSYGTENSPLHF.

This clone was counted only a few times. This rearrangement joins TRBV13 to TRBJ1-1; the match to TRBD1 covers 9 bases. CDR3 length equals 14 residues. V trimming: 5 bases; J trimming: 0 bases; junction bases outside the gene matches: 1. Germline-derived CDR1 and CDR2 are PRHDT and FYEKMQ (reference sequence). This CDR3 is CASSDRGMNTEAFF. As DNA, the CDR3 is TGTGCCAGCAGCGACAGGGGGATGAACACTGAAGCTTTCTTT.

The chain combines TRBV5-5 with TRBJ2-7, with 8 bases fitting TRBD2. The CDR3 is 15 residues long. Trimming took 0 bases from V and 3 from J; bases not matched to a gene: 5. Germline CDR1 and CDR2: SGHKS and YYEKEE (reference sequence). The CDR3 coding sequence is TGTGCCAGCAGCTTGGGACTAGCGATTTACTACGAGCAGTACTTC. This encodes CASSLGLAIYYEQYF.

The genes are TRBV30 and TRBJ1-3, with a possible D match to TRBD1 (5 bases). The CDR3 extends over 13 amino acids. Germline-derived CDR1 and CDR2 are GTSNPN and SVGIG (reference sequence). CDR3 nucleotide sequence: TGTGCTGTTGGTGGGGCTGCCGGAAACACCATATATTTT. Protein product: CAVGGAAGNTIYF.

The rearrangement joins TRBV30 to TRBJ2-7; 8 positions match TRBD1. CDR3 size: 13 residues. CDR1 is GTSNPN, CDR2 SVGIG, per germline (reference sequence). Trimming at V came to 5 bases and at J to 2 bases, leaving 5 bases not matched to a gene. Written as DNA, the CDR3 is TGTGCCTGGGGACCCAGGGGGCCCTACGAGCAGTACTTC. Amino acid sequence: CAWGPRGPYEQYF. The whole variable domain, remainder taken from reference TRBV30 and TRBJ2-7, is SQTIHQWPATLVQPVGSPLSLECTVEGTSNPNLYWYRQAAGRGLQLLFYSVGIGQISSEVPQNLSASRPQDRQFILSSKKLLLSDSGFYLCAWGPRGPYEQYFGPGTRLTVT.

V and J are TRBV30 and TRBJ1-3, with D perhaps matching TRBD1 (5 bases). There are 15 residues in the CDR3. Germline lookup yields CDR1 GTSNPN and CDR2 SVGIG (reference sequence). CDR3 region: CAIARGKGSGNTIYF. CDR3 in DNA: TGTGCAATTGCCCGGGGGAAGGGCTCTGGAAACACCATATATTTT. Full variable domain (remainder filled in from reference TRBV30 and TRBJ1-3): SQTIHQWPATLVQPVGSPLSLECTVEGTSNPNLYWYRQAAGRGLQLLFYSVGIGQISSEVPQNLSASRPQDRQFILSSKKLLLSDSGFYLCAIARGKGSGNTIYFGEGSWLTVV.

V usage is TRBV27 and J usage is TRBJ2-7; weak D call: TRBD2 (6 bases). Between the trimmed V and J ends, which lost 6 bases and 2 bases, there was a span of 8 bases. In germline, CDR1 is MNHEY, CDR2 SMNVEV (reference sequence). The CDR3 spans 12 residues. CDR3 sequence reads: CASRAGTYEQYF. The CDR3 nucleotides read TGTGCCAGCAGGGCGGGAACCTACGAGCAGTACTTC.

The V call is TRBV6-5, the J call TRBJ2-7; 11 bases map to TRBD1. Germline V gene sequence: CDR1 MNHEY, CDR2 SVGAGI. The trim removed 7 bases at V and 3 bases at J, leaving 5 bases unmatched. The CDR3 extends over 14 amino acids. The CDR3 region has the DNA TGTGCCAGCAAACTGGACAGGGGGCTCTACGAGCAGTACTTC. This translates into CASKLDRGLYEQYF.